These T cell receptor beta chains were read from a single sample in a study of OX40 agonist ivuxolimab in advanced cancers. Only in-frame clones appear in the TCRdb table, and some are missing; sequencing was by immunoSEQ multiplex PCR. The sample yields tens of thousands of clones, about 82% seen once. The sequencing here drew on CD4+ or CD8+ T cells sorted from blood, taken in a trial of the OX40 agonist ivuxolimab. All receptors come from an adult with an advanced solid tumor such as melanoma, head and neck, liver or kidney cancer. CDR3s include the opening cysteine and the closing phenylalanine or tryptophan. Fields, in order: D gene, J gene, clone size, V gene, CDR3 protein, CDR3 DNA. A D gene is named only where the DNA matches it firmly. Not every row has a clone size; where given, it reads once, few, many or a size class.

d_gene: TRBD1
j_gene: TRBJ1-2
abundance: -
v_gene: TRBV2
CDR3aa: CASSATGGLVNYGYTF
CDR3nt: TGTGCCAGCAGTGCCACAGGGGGGTTGGTAAACTATGGCTACACCTTC

d_gene: -
j_gene: TRBJ1-5
abundance: -
v_gene: TRBV2
CDR3aa: CASSGLRDNQPQHF
CDR3nt: TGTGCCAGCAGTGGACTTAGAGACAATCAGCCCCAGCATTTT

d_gene: -
j_gene: TRBJ1-5
abundance: -
v_gene: TRBV19
CDR3aa: CASRGLGQGRNQPQHF
CDR3nt: TGTGCCAGTAGGGGGTTAGGGCAGGGCCGGAATCAGCCCCAGCATTTT

d_gene: TRBD2
j_gene: TRBJ2-3
abundance: -
v_gene: TRBV5-4
CDR3aa: CASSSGTSGILADTQYF
CDR3nt: TGTGCCAGCAGCTCCGGGACTAGCGGGATTCTGGCAGATACGCAGTATTTT

d_gene: TRBD1
j_gene: TRBJ2-1
abundance: few
v_gene: TRBV6-4
CDR3aa: CASSPGQGVYNEQFF
CDR3nt: TGTGCCAGCAGCCCCGGACAGGGGGTCTACAATGAGCAGTTCTTC

d_gene: -
j_gene: TRBJ2-6
abundance: -
v_gene: TRBV5-1
CDR3aa: CASSSPRQGLSGANVLTF
CDR3nt: TGCGCCAGCAGCTCCCCTAGGCAGGGGTTGTCTGGGGCCAACGTCCTGACTTTC

d_gene: -
j_gene: TRBJ2-3
abundance: -
v_gene: TRBV15
CDR3aa: CATSKGRSTDTQYF
CDR3nt: TGTGCCACCAGTAAAGGCAGGAGCACAGATACGCAGTATTTT

d_gene: -
j_gene: TRBJ1-2
abundance: -
v_gene: TRBV19
CDR3aa: CASSIQTATSYGYTF
CDR3nt: TGTGCCAGTAGTATCCAGACAGCTACGTCCTATGGCTACACCTTC

d_gene: -
j_gene: TRBJ1-1
abundance: once
v_gene: TRBV18
CDR3aa: CASSPQGGTNTEAFF
CDR3nt: TGTGCCAGCTCCCCTCAAGGGGGGACGAACACTGAAGCTTTCTTT

d_gene: -
j_gene: TRBJ2-3
abundance: -
v_gene: TRBV19
CDR3aa: CASSIRDPTDTQYF
CDR3nt: TGTGCCAGTAGTATCCGAGACCCCACAGATACGCAGTATTTT

d_gene: -
j_gene: TRBJ2-4
abundance: -
v_gene: TRBV6-1
CDR3aa: CASSTFVTIQYF
CDR3nt: TGTGCCAGCAGTACTTTTGTGACAATTCAGTACTTC

d_gene: -
j_gene: TRBJ2-1
abundance: -
v_gene: TRBV29-1
CDR3aa: CSVATVSYNEQFF
CDR3nt: TGCAGCGTTGCAACAGTCTCCTACAATGAGCAGTTCTTC

d_gene: TRBD1
j_gene: TRBJ1-5
abundance: -
v_gene: TRBV6-5
CDR3aa: CASSYSRQGYQPQHF
CDR3nt: TGTGCCAGCAGTTACTCCCGACAGGGGTATCAGCCCCAGCATTTT

d_gene: -
j_gene: TRBJ1-4
abundance: -
v_gene: TRBV19
CDR3aa: CASKSGADNEKLFF
CDR3nt: TGTGCCAGTAAAAGCGGGGCGGATAATGAAAAACTGTTTTTT

d_gene: TRBD1
j_gene: TRBJ2-1
abundance: -
v_gene: TRBV18
CDR3aa: CASSSFLPGQGGRNEQFF
CDR3nt: TGTGCCAGCTCAAGCTTCCTACCGGGACAGGGGGGCCGCAATGAGCAGTTCTTC

d_gene: -
j_gene: TRBJ2-3
abundance: -
v_gene: TRBV5-1
CDR3aa: CASSLEGSTDTQYF
CDR3nt: TGCGCCAGCAGCTTGGAAGGCAGCACAGATACGCAGTATTTT

d_gene: TRBD1
j_gene: TRBJ2-3
abundance: -
v_gene: TRBV5-4
CDR3aa: CASSLGTGRTDTQYF
CDR3nt: TGTGCCAGCAGCTTAGGGACAGGGAGGACAGATACGCAGTATTTT

d_gene: -
j_gene: TRBJ2-5
abundance: -
v_gene: TRBV19
CDR3aa: CASRGGPETQYF
CDR3nt: TGTGCCAGTAGGGGGGGCCCGGAGACCCAGTACTTC

d_gene: TRBD2
j_gene: TRBJ2-1
abundance: -
v_gene: TRBV19
CDR3aa: CASREAGGGYNEQFF
CDR3nt: TGTGCCAGTAGGGAAGCGGGAGGGGGGTACAATGAGCAGTTCTTC

d_gene: -
j_gene: TRBJ1-3
abundance: -
v_gene: TRBV2
CDR3aa: CASSEGAGAGNTIYF
CDR3nt: TGTGCCAGCAGTGAAGGGGCAGGGGCTGGAAACACCATATATTTT

d_gene: TRBD2
j_gene: TRBJ2-7
abundance: once
v_gene: TRBV6-5
CDR3aa: CASSVREGVYEQYF
CDR3nt: TGTGCCAGCAGTGTGCGGGAGGGGGTCTACGAGCAGTACTTC

d_gene: -
j_gene: TRBJ2-1
abundance: -
v_gene: TRBV9
CDR3aa: CASSISGPSSYNEQFF
CDR3nt: TGTGCCAGCAGCATAAGCGGGCCGAGCTCCTACAATGAGCAGTTCTTC

d_gene: -
j_gene: TRBJ2-4
abundance: -
v_gene: TRBV6-6
CDR3aa: CASSNPREAKNIQYF
CDR3nt: TGTGCCAGCAGTAATCCAAGGGAAGCCAAAAACATTCAGTACTTC

d_gene: -
j_gene: TRBJ2-2
abundance: -
v_gene: TRBV19
CDR3aa: CASSIRFLAVTGELFF
CDR3nt: TGTGCCAGTAGTATTAGATTTCTAGCCGTGACCGGGGAGCTGTTTTTT

d_gene: -
j_gene: TRBJ1-1
abundance: -
v_gene: TRBV15
CDR3aa: CATSRKGFNTEAFF
CDR3nt: TGTGCCACCAGCAGAAAAGGGTTCAACACTGAAGCTTTCTTT

d_gene: TRBD1
j_gene: TRBJ1-1
abundance: -
v_gene: TRBV28
CDR3aa: CASSTINPTGATNTEAFF
CDR3nt: TGTGCCAGCAGTACCATAAACCCGACAGGGGCCACGAACACTGAAGCTTTCTTT